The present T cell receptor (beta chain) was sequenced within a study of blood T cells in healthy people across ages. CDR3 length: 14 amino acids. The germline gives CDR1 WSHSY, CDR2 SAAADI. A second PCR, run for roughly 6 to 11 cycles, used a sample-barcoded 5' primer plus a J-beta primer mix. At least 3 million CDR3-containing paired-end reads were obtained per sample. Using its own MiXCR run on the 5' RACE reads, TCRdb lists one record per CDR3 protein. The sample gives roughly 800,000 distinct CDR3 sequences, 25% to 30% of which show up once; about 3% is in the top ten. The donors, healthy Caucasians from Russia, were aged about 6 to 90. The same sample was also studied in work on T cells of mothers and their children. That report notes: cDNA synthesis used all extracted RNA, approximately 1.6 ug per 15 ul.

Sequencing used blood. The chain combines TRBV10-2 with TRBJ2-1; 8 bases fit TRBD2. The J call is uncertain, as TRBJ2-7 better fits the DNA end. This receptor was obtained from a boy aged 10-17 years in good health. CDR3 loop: CASRQAGDPYEQYF. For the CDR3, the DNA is TGCGCCAGCAGGCAAGCGGGGGACCCCTACGAGCAGTACTTC.